The clone carrying this TCR beta chain was recorded a few times. Its antigen is unidentified. The source of the sample is a study of T cells after posttransplantation cyclophosphamide. CDR3 size: 16 residues. From germline, CDR1 is MNHEY and CDR2 SMNVEV (reference sequence). J lost 4 bases, V lost 2 bases, and 11 bases had no gene match. Method: immunoSEQ multiplex PCR; TCRdb's copy keeps in-frame clones and lacks some. The sample carries 2,000 to 2,500 clones, about four fifths recorded once. A marrow graft followed busulfan-fludarabine conditioning, with cyclophosphamide on days +3 and +4. Study-wide points: TRB clonality was highly associated with recipient CMV seropositivity and reactivation.

The input for sequencing was CD8+ T cells sorted from blood, taken roughly 350 days after allogeneic stem cell transplant with posttransplant cyclophosphamide. The TCR originated in a male patient aged 50 to 59 who received an allogeneic stem cell transplant from a related donor and was CMV-positive. The graft donor may be the source of some T cells. V gene TRBV27 combines with J gene TRBJ2-7; 7 nucleotides align to TRBD2. DNA of the CDR3: TGTGCCAGCAGTTTACCCCAGCGGGGTGGGGGATACGAGCAGTACTTC. Its protein product is CASSLPQRGGGYEQYF.